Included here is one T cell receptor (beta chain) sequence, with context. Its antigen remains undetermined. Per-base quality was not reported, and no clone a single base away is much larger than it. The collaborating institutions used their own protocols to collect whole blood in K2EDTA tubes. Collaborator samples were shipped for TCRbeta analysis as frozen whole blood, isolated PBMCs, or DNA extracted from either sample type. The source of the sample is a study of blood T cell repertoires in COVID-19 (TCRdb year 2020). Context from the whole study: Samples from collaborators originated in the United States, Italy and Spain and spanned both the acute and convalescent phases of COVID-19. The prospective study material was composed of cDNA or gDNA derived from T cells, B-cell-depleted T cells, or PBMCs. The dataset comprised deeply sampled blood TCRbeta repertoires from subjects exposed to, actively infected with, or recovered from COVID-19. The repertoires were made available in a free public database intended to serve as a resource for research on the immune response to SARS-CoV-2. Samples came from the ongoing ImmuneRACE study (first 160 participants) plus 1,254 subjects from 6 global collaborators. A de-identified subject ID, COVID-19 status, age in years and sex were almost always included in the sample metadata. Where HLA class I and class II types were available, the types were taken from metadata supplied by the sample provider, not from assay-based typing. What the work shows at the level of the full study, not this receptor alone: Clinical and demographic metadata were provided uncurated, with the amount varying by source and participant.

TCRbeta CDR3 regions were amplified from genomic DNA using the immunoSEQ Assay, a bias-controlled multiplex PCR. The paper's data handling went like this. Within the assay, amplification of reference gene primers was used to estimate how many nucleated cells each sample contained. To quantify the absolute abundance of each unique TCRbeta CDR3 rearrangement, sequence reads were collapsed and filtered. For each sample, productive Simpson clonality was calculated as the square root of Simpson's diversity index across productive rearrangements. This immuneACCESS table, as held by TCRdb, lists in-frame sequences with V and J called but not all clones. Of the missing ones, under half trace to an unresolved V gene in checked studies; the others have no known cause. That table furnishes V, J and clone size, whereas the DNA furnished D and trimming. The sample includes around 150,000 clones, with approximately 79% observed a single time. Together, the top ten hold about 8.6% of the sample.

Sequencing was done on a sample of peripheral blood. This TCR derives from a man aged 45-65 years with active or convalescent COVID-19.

CDR3 protein: CASSPGQRETQYF. The DNA is TGTGCCAGCAGCCCCGGACAGAGGGAGACCCAGTACTTC. The chain couples TRBV11-2 to TRBJ2-5, and possibly TRBD1, on 6 matching bases. Trimming costs V 5 bases and J 5 bases, and their ends lie 12 bases apart. CDR1 and CDR2 are drawn from the germline V gene: SGHAT, FQNNGV. Spanning cysteine to phenylalanine, the CDR3 consists of 13 amino acids. Just CDR3 DNA is preserved here, 39 bases in frame from base 1.